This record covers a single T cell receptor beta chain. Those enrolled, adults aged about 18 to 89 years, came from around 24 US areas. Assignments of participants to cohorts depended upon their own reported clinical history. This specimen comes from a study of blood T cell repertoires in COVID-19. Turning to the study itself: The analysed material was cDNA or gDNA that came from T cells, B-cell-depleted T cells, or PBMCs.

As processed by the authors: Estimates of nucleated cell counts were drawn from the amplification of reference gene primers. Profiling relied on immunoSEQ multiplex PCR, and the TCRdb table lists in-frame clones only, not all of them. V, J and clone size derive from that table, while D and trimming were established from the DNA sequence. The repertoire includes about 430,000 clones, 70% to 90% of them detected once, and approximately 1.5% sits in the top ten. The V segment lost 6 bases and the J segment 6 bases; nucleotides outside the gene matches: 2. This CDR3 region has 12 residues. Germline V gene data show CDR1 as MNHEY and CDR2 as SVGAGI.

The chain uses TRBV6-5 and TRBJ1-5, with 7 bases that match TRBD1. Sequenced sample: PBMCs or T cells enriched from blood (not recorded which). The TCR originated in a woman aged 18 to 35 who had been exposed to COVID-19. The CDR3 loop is CASSRGSQPQHF. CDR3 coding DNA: TGTGCCAGCAGCAGGGGGAGTCAGCCCCAGCATTTT.